This T cell receptor (beta chain) was captured by sequencing in a study of CD8+CD57+ T cells in acquired aplastic anemia. At the level of the study: Each DNA sample taken from sorted CD4+ and CD8+ cells came to about 3 ug on average. Study results and caveats: The study identified roughly 29 CD8+ CDR3 sequences shared by patients and controls.

Comments on this clonotype: What it recognizes is unknown.

V shed 2 bases and J shed 7 bases, with 11 bases lying between them. Germline CDR1 reads MNHEY; CDR2 reads SVGAGI. This CDR3 comprises 14 residues. Those patients picked for sequencing had displayed CD8+CD57+ cell expansion on flow cytometry. The diagnosis in all patients was severe acquired aplastic anemia. The TCR beta profiling, which covered VDJ combination and CDR3 sequence, was carried out using genomic DNA as the template. One entry per CDR3 protein, called by TCRdb with MiXCR from the reads. The repertoire has over 150,000 distinct CDR3 sequences, about 44% of them found once; the top ten carry 13%.

The V gene is TRBV6-5, the J gene TRBJ2-2; no clear D. The receptor was isolated from a human donor with aplastic anemia. Sequencing was performed on sorted CD4+, CD8+, or CD8+CD57+ T cells (not recorded which) from PBMCs. The CDR3 DNA reads as TGTGCCAGCAGTTACGATATGACGGGCGGGGAGCTGTTTTTT. The encoded protein is CASSYDMTGGELFF.